The 29 T cell receptor beta chains given below trace back to one sample, sequenced in a study of Graves' ophthalmopathy and Graves' hyperthyroidism (dated by TCRdb to 2017 to 2018). The sequencer listed for this sample is Illumina HiSeq 2000. TCR beta CDR3 regions were amplified from RNA transcripts for repertoire sequencing. The first round of RT-PCR was done with HTBI primers and the Qiagen OneStep RT-PCR kit, and was followed by a second round of multiplex PCR, then size selection and purification. Using fastp at Q25 and MiXCR, TCRdb reprocessed the public reads and kept productive beta chains. Each entry is one CDR3 protein sequence, shown with its most common DNA and genes. The sample table shows some 400,000 distinct CDR3 sequences, and around 16% are seen once. The top ten clones comprise around 1.5% of the sample. Sequencing was done on a sample of peripheral blood. These receptors were taken from a woman between 18 and 29 years old with Graves' ophthalmopathy. Donor details come from another sample of the same person, matched by shared clones.

This clonotype was seen many times. The chain recombines TRBV7-9 with TRBJ1-2; D perhaps matches TRBD1 (5 bases). CDR1 and CDR2 (germline): SEHNR, FQNEAQ (reference sequence). The CDR3 runs 12 residues. V lost 5 bases and J 11 bases, leaving 15 bases between the germline ends. The CDR3 region has the DNA TGTGCCAGCAGCCCAGGGTCCTCTGGGTACACCTTC. Translation: CASSPGSSGYTF.

This clonotype was seen at least ten times. This may stem from a read error, because a much larger clone lies one nucleotide away. The chain employs TRBV20-1 and TRBJ2-5; D remains ambiguous. The CDR3 length is 13 residues. Germline V gene lookup returns CDR1 DFQATT and CDR2 SNEGSKA (reference sequence). As DNA, the CDR3 is TGCAGTGTTGACACCGGGCTACAAGGGACCCAGTACTTC. Its translation is CSVDTGLQGTQYF.

This clonotype appeared many times. This sequence joins TRBV14 and TRBJ2-2; 10 nucleotides line up with TRBD2. V gave up 4 bases and J gave up 2 bases; unmatched junction bases: 7. CDR3 length: 17 residues. The germline gives CDR1 SGHDN, CDR2 FVKESK. The CDR3 nucleotides are TGTGCCAGCAGCCGGTTTCTAGCGGGGGCTAACACCGGGGAGCTGTTTTTT. This translates into CASSRFLAGANTGELFF.

Only a few counts were recorded for this clonotype. The chain is built from TRBV12-3 or TRBV12-4 and TRBJ1-1; a possible D gene is TRBD1 (5 bases). V was pared by 6 bases and J by 2 bases, with 10 bases between. This CDR3 spans 13 amino acids. The DNA of the CDR3 is TGTGCCAGCAGCCGGACAACTAACACTGAAGCTTTCTTT. Translation gives CASSRTTNTEAFF.

At least ten counts were recorded for this clonotype. This sequence joins TRBV27 and TRBJ1-2; D possibly corresponds to TRBD1 (5 bases). The V end lost 6 bases, the J end lost 2 bases, and 10 bases lay between the germline ends. This CDR3 contains 13 residues. CDR1 and CDR2 from the germline V gene are MNHEY and SMNVEV (reference sequence). CDR3 in amino acids: CASRSTANYGYTF. In DNA form, the CDR3 reads TGTGCCAGCAGGTCGACAGCCAACTATGGCTACACCTTC.

This clonotype came up many times. CDR3 amino acids: CASSSGLAGPYEQYF. The DNA of the CDR3 is TGCGCCAGCAGCTCCGGACTAGCGGGACCATACGAGCAGTACTTC. This chain connects TRBV5-1 to TRBJ2-7, with TRBD2 identical over 12 bases. The CDR3 covers 15 residues. Unmatched junction bases numbered 5, after V lost 3 bases and J lost 4 bases. The germline V gene has CDR1 SGHRS and CDR2 YFSETQ.

This clonotype was found many times. The rearrangement joins TRBV12-3 or TRBV12-4 to TRBJ2-6; D remains ambiguous. CDR3 length equals 15 residues. V was clipped by 5 bases and J by 1 base, with 9 bases between them. The CDR3 region is CASSRFGSGANVLTF. The CDR3 DNA follows: TGTGCCAGCAGTCGTTTTGGGTCTGGGGCCAACGTCCTGACTTTC.

In its sample, this clonotype was seen many times. Germline and junction disagree at one end, which may indicate a read error. The chain uses TRBV6-5 and TRBJ2-2; 9 bases match TRBD1. The CDR3 totals 15 residues. Germline CDR1 is MNHEY and CDR2 is SVGAGI. CDR3 in amino acids: CASSLRGTGTEELFF. The CDR3 coding sequence is TGTGCCAGCAGTTTACGCGGGACAGGGACCGAGGAGCTGTTTTTT.

In its sample, this clonotype was seen many times. J is TRBJ2-2 and V is TRBV4-1, with D unclear. The V end lost 2 bases, the J end lost 6 bases, and 4 bases lay between the germline ends. The CDR3 runs 12 residues. The germline V gene has CDR1 MGHRA and CDR2 YSYEKL. As DNA, the CDR3 is TGCGCCAGCAGCCAATCTCCCGGGGAGCTGTTTTTT. This codes for CASSQSPGELFF.

This clonotype was counted at least ten times. The chain uses TRBV5-1 and TRBJ1-1; a weak D match, TRBD1 (6 bases). Germline V gene lookup returns CDR1 SGHRS and CDR2 YFSETQ. Trimming shortened V by 3 bases and J by 1 base, and 10 bases separated the two germline ends. The CDR3 covers 14 residues. CDR3 bases: TGCGCCAGCAGCTACGGGACACCGAACACTGAAGCTTTCTTT. Translation: CASSYGTPNTEAFF.

This clonotype has a count of ten or more. This sequence joins TRBV2 and TRBJ2-7; perhaps TRBD2 as D (6 bases). This CDR3 comprises 12 residues. Trimming stripped 10 bases from V and 2 bases from J, with 12 bases between. Germline CDR1 SNHLY, CDR2 FYNNEI. CDR3 protein: CATGLIPYEQYF. The CDR3 DNA sequence: TGTGCCACGGGACTGATTCCCTACGAGCAGTACTTC.

This clonotype was seen only a few times. A junction end diverges from the germline sequence, so it may reflect a read error. The chain couples TRBV4-3 to TRBJ1-1, with D perhaps TRBD1 (5 bases). Germline-derived CDR1 and CDR2 are LGHNA and YSLEER. The CDR3 extends over 18 amino acids. CDR3 amino acids: CVSSQDIGRGAWSTEAFF. DNA of the CDR3: TGCGTCAGCAGCCAAGATATTGGGAGGGGAGCTTGGTCCACTGAAGCTTTCTTT.

This clonotype was observed at least ten times. This chain connects TRBV27 to TRBJ1-2; 9 nucleotides agree with TRBD1. CDR1 is MNHEY, CDR2 SMNVEV, per germline (reference sequence). CDR3 length: 14 residues. With V trimmed by 6 bases and J by 8 bases, 10 bases remained unmatched. CDR3 in amino acids: CASRLTGGAGGYTF. DNA for the CDR3: TGTGCCAGCAGGCTCACAGGGGGCGCGGGAGGCTACACCTTC.

The rearrangement uses TRBV6-2 or TRBV6-3 and TRBJ2-5; TRBD1 is a possible D gene (6 bases). The CDR3 is 16 amino acids. In germline, CDR1 is MNHEY, CDR2 SVGEGT. Trimming pared 6 bases from V and 5 bases from J, leaving 22 bases between. Written as DNA, the CDR3 is TGTGCCAGCAGGACGGGCCAGGGGAGCTGGGGGGAGACCCAGTACTTC. Translation: CASRTGQGSWGETQYF.

In its sample, this clonotype was seen many times. The V call is TRBV11-2, the J call TRBJ2-2; tentative D call: TRBD2 (6 bases). The CDR3 is made up of 16 amino acids. V was pared by 5 bases and J by 3 bases, with 16 bases between. The germline gives CDR1 SGHAT, CDR2 FQNNGV. In nucleotides, the CDR3 is TGTGCCAGCAGCCCCCCGCGTGGAGGGGACACCGGGGAGCTGTTTTTT. This translates into CASSPPRGGDTGELFF.

The CDR3 coding sequence is TGTGCCAGCAGTCTTCCGGGACAGCCCTTAAGGGCTTTCTTT. Encoded protein: CASSLPGQPLRAFF. V gene TRBV7-2 combines with J gene TRBJ1-1; TRBD1 matches 7 bases. Trimming took 6 bases from V and 11 from J; bases not matched to a gene: 15. Germline V lookup: CDR1 SGHTA, CDR2 FQGNSA. This CDR3 has 14 amino acids.

This clonotype was detected many times. V gene TRBV12-3 or TRBV12-4 combines with J gene TRBJ2-5, with 10 positions matching TRBD2. V dropped 7 bases and J dropped 5; count of bases not matched to a gene: 7. This CDR3 has 14 residues. The CDR3 DNA is TGTGCCAGCACCCCTCTAGCGGGAGAGGAGACCCAGTACTTC. Translation gives CASTPLAGEETQYF.

This clonotype was seen a few times. This chain links TRBV28 with TRBJ2-7; D is perhaps TRBD1 (5 bases). The germline gives CDR1 MDHEN, CDR2 SYDVKM. Trimming took off 7 bases at V and 5 bases at J, with 15 bases between the two ends. This CDR3 spans 13 amino acids. The CDR3 reads CASTNRGVHEQYF. CDR3 in DNA: TGTGCCAGCACCAATAGGGGTGTGCACGAGCAGTACTTC.

V and J are TRBV27 and TRBJ2-7; TRBD2 is a possible D gene (5 bases). CDR3 length equals 17 residues. From germline, CDR1 is MNHEY and CDR2 SMNVEV (reference sequence). V was pared by 3 bases and J by 2 bases, with 20 bases between. CDR3 residues: CASSFSSLVRGAYEQYF. Here the CDR3 DNA reads TGTGCCAGCAGTTTTTCTTCCCTGGTACGGGGAGCCTACGAGCAGTACTTC.

This clonotype was counted only a few times. CDR3 coding DNA: TGTGCCAGCAGCCCAAACAGGGTAGGAGAGACCCAGTACTTC. Protein: CASSPNRVGETQYF. The chain employs TRBV7-6 and TRBJ2-5, with a weak D call TRBD1 (6 bases). The CDR3 consists of 14 residues. Germline CDR1 is SGHVS and CDR2 is FNYEAQ. V dropped 5 bases and J dropped 4 bases, with 14 bases sitting between them.

This clonotype was seen repeatedly, ten times or more. This chain links TRBV29-1 with TRBJ2-7, with TRBD2 matching 13 bases. The germline V gene encodes CDR1 SQVTM and CDR2 ANQGSEA. The V and J ends lost 5 bases and 2 bases, in that order; junction bases with no gene match: 3. This CDR3 is built from 14 residues. CDR3 sequence: CSVRTSGSTYEQYF. CDR3 nucleotide sequence: TGCAGCGTTCGGACTAGCGGGAGTACCTACGAGCAGTACTTC.

This clonotype was seen at least ten times. This sequence joins TRBV20-1 and TRBJ2-5; D assignment may be TRBD1 or TRBD2 (5 bases each). The CDR3 sequence is 13 residues long. Trimming pared 3 bases from V and 7 bases from J, leaving 15 bases between. The germline V gene has CDR1 DFQATT and CDR2 SNEGSKA (reference sequence). CDR3 nucleotide sequence: TGCAGTGCTAGGGGGACCGACTTAGGGACCCAGTACTTC. Protein sequence: CSARGTDLGTQYF.

This clonotype appeared many times. Here the CDR3 reads CASSFGTLAKNIQYF. CDR3 DNA sequence: TGTGCCAGCAGTTTCGGGACGCTAGCCAAAAACATTCAGTACTTC. The chain uses TRBV7-8 and TRBJ2-4, with D possibly being TRBD1 or TRBD2 (5 bases each). The V end lost 6 bases, the J end lost 0 bases, and 12 bases lay between the germline ends. From germline, CDR1 is SGHVS and CDR2 FQNEAQ. The CDR3 totals 15 residues.

This clonotype has at least ten counts. The J gene is TRBJ2-7, the V gene TRBV14, with 8 nucleotides matching TRBD2. The CDR3 sequence is 16 residues long. Unmatched junction bases numbered 10, after V lost 4 bases and J lost 2 bases. CDR1 SGHDN and CDR2 FVKESK come from the germline V gene. CDR3 residues: CASSLHRGGLTYEQYF. For the CDR3, the DNA is TGTGCCAGCAGCCTCCACCGGGGGGGCCTTACCTACGAGCAGTACTTC.

The chain has TRBV29-1 and TRBJ1-1; 7 nucleotides align to TRBD1. V shed 3 bases, J shed 1 base, and the junction held 2 bases outside the gene matches. The CDR3 runs to 13 residues. Germline CDR1 reads SQVTM; CDR2 reads ANQGSEA. The CDR3 sequence is CSVEGQRNTEAFF. CDR3 nucleotide sequence: TGCAGCGTTGAGGGACAGAGGAACACTGAAGCTTTCTTT.

This clonotype was counted ten times or more. V and J are TRBV11-2 and TRBJ1-5; D is perhaps TRBD1 (6 bases). Germline CDR1 SGHAT, CDR2 FQNNGV. The CDR3 is 16 residues long. Between the trimmed V and J ends, which lost 5 bases and 6 bases, there was a span of 20 bases. The CDR3 loop reads CASSASGMGHSQPQHF. CDR3 bases: TGTGCCAGCAGCGCAAGCGGCATGGGACACAGTCAGCCCCAGCATTTT.

The rearrangement links TRBV6-2 or TRBV6-3 to TRBJ1-5, with no clear D. The germline V and J ends were trimmed by 0 bases and 5 bases, with 11 bases remaining between them. CDR1 and CDR2 (germline): MNHEY, SVGEGT. The CDR3 runs to 15 residues. This CDR3 reads CASSYSETDYQPQHF. The DNA for the CDR3 is TGTGCCAGCAGTTACTCCGAAACTGATTATCAGCCCCAGCATTTT.

This clonotype was counted at least ten times. The chain combines TRBV7-2 with TRBJ2-7, with 12 bases that match TRBD2. CDR1 and CDR2 (germline): SGHTA, FQGNSA. The V and J ends lost 1 base and 5 bases, in that order; junction bases with no gene match: 6. The CDR3 spans 16 residues. The CDR3 DNA is TGTGCCAGCAGCTTAGGACTGACTAGCGGGAGCGACGAGCAGTACTTC. Translated: CASSLGLTSGSDEQYF.

This clonotype was observed many times. The genes are TRBV27 and TRBJ1-1; no definite D call. The CDR3 sequence is 15 residues long. V was shortened by 5 bases and J by 1 base, with 14 bases between the two germline ends. The germline gives CDR1 MNHEY, CDR2 SMNVEV (reference sequence). For the CDR3, the DNA is TGTGCCAGCAGTCCCCGCGTTGGTGCGAACACTGAAGCTTTCTTT. Translation gives CASSPRVGANTEAFF.